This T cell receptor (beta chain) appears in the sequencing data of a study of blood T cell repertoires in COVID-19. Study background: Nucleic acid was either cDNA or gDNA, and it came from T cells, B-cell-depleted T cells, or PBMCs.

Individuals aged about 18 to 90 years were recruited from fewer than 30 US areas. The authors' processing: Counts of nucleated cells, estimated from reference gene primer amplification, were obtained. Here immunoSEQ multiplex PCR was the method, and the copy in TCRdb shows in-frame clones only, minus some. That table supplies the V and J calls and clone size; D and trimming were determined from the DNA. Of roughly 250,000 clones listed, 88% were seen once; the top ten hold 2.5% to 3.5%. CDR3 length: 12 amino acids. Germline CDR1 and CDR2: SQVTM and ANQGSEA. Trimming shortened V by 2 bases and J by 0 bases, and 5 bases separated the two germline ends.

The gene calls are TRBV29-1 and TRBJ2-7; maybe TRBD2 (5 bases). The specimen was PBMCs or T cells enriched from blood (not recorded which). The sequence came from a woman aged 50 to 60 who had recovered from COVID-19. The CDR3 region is CSVERGSYEQYF. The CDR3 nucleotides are TGCAGCGTTGAACGGGGCTCCTACGAGCAGTACTTC.